This paragraph covers one TCR beta chain sequence. Only a few counts were recorded for this clonotype. The target of this receptor is not known. Base qualities are not recorded, but no much larger clone differs from it by a single base. Rearranged TRB sequences spanning V, D and J segments were amplified in a multiplex touch-down PCR with a mixed TRB-A/B primer pool. Illumina adapters and sample indices were attached to the amplicons in two consecutive PCR reactions using Phusion HS II polymerase. Amplicons were gel-purified using the NucleoSpin Gel and PCR Clean-up kit and were subsequently checked with Qubit and an Agilent 2100 Bioanalyzer. Libraries were sequenced on an Illumina MiSeq using 600-cycle, single-indexed, paired-end runs. The authors' pipeline ran thus. Processing of the TRB sequences was carried out with MiXCR versions 2.12 and 3.0.5. A clone was defined as each unique CDR3 nucleotide sequence, and only productive sequences supported by at least two reads were kept. The repertoire metrics were Shannon diversity, evenness, clonality (calculated as one minus evenness), and diversity profiles parameterized by alpha from 0 to 5. The IGoR algorithm was used to calculate generation probabilities for clones in the paired samples taken before and after chemotherapy. TCRdb passed the public sequencing reads through fastp at Q25 and MiXCR, retaining productive beta sequences. Rows with one shared CDR3 protein collapse into an entry with the most common genes and DNA. The V and J calls reflect TCRdb's pipeline rather than the authors' work. Here the sample has some 3,000 distinct CDR3 sequences; 20% to 25% occur a single time. The ten biggest clones cover around a third of the sample.

This specimen comes from a study of T cell repertoires in aging, cancer and after chemotherapy (dated by TCRdb to about 2019). Study-level background: Six donor age groups were covered, ranging from 30 or younger up to 70 or older, and each group contained at least three individuals. Paired pre- and post-chemotherapy samples in the solid tumor group came from brain tumor (glioblastoma) patients receiving temozolomide-based therapy. In total, the full dataset held 10 million or so TCR reads. The study profiled peripheral blood TCR beta repertoires from healthy donors and cancer patients to examine immunoaging and T cell reconstitution after chemotherapy. Alongside about 97 healthy donors serving as a reference group, the cohort included 200 to 250 cancer patients, of whom some 90 had hematological cancers and approximately 120 had solid cancers.

What the work shows at the level of the full study, not this receptor alone: In both cancer cohorts, the median generation probability rose over the chemotherapy interval, which suggests that the repertoire was reconstituted through rebound thymic output. According to the authors, the repertoire data do not permit conclusions about immunological memory after chemotherapy. Compared with age-matched healthy donors, untreated patients with hematological or solid cancers had significantly lower TCR diversity and higher clonality in blood. In healthy donors, the decline in TCR diversity with age was mainly due to loss of richness, whereas in cancer patients loss of evenness also played a role.

V gives up 0 bases and J gives up 10 bases, and the segment between their germline ends measures 16 bases. From its cysteine to its phenylalanine, the CDR3 spans 14 amino acids. The read is trimmed to its CDR3 DNA, 42 bases read in frame from base 1. CDR1 and CDR2 were assigned from the germline V gene (reference sequence) as SGHNT and YYREEE. Instead of sorted cells or RNA, genomic DNA extracted from peripheral blood served as the source for amplifying TCR beta rearrangements. The V and J segments used are TRBV5-4 and TRBJ1-1; a tentative D match to TRBD1 spans 6 bases. This receptor was identified in a human donor with a solid tumor. The material sequenced was blood. The CDR3: CASSLAGQSIGAFF. The sequenced DNA: TGTGCCAGCAGCTTGGCCGGACAGAGCATTGGAGCTTTCTTT.